The 3 T cell receptor beta chains given below trace back to one sample, sequenced in a study of T cell repertoires in cytomegalovirus infection. MiXCR was run by TCRdb on the reads, yielding one entry per CDR3 protein. Among under 200,000 distinct CDR3 sequences listed, roughly 9.8% were seen once. Sequencing was done on a sample of PBMCs. The source is a human donor in good health (CMV status not recorded). Some clones in this sample may be carry-over from other donors' samples.

This clonotype occurred many times. V usage is TRBV7-2 and J usage is TRBJ2-3; 11 bases are a match to TRBD2. Trimming removed 5 bases from V and 2 bases from J; junction bases left unmatched: 6. This CDR3 has 16 residues. Germline V gene data show CDR1 as SGHTA and CDR2 as FQGNSA. The CDR3 DNA is TGTGCCAGCAGCCCGCTAGCGGGAGGCTCCACAGATACGCAGTATTTT. Protein sequence: CASSPLAGGSTDTQYF.

This clonotype occurred many times. V and J are TRBV7-8 and TRBJ2-5, with 8 positions matching TRBD1. The CDR3 runs to 16 residues. Unmatched junction bases numbered 10, after V lost 2 bases and J lost 5 bases. The germline V gene has CDR1 SGHVS and CDR2 FQNEAQ. For the CDR3, the DNA is TGTGCCAGCAGCTTACAAGGCAGGGGGCGCGGGGAGACCCAGTACTTC. This codes for CASSLQGRGRGETQYF.

This clonotype was recorded many times. The V call is TRBV6-2 or TRBV6-3, the J call TRBJ2-3; perhaps TRBD2 as D (6 bases). V was shortened by 0 bases and J by 4 bases, with 11 bases between the two germline ends. Per the germline V gene, CDR1 is MNHEY and CDR2 is SVGEGT. CDR3 length equals 15 residues. In nucleotides, the CDR3 is TGTGCCAGCAGTTACTCGCGGGGTTTCGCAGATACGCAGTATTTT. It yields the protein CASSYSRGFADTQYF.